A selection of T cell receptor beta chains follows, all from one sample in a study of T cell responses to AZD1222 COVID-19 vaccine. TCRdb's table, derived via immunoSEQ multiplex PCR, lists solely in-frame clones and lacks some. The sample contains about 56,000 clones, around 85% of which appear only once. Sequencing used peripheral blood, obtained on day 0 of AZD1222 vaccination. The receptors were gathered from an adult in good health. Each CDR3 is given with its conserved first and last residue.

v_call	cdr3_aa
TRBV5-6	CASSLDRGLFTGNTIYF
TRBV28	CASRRDREYNQPQHF
TRBV5-4	CASSSWTGSGELFF
TRBV10-3	CAISEGQDTDTQYF
TRBV19	CASNQRATNEKLFF
TRBV7-8	CASSPLRGGGPTDTQYF
TRBV2	CASSGDHEQYF
TRBV6-2/TRBV6-3	CASSPPRRGYIGEQYF
TRBV3-1/TRBV3-2	CASSPYGRDPYNEQFF
TRBV5-4	CASSLGMTTARAGYGYTF
TRBV28	CASSHRGSYEQYF
TRBV6-5	CASSYNIGTGDRGYTF
TRBV9	CASSPVEGPAYEQYF
TRBV10-3	CAISAPGAGANVLTF
TRBV29-1	CSVVGGLAFRDTQYF
TRBV11-2	CASSDRASYGYTF
TRBV6-5	CATSLPGGGNTEAFF
TRBV7-2	CASRSGGIEETQYF
TRBV6-6	CASSSRGLTGNTIYF
TRBV6-5	CASRIGGARTGELFF
TRBV28	CASRPSRATAGAFF
TRBV6-4	CASSYSGTGHEQYF
TRBV6-5	CASRSYNEQFF
TRBV5-8	CASSLNRNTEAFF
TRBV11-2	CASSPGTASGNTIYF
TRBV4-2	CASSQDLAGNTEAFF
TRBV15	CATSRAVIGGTDTQYF
TRBV5-1	CASSITSDYEQYF
TRBV11-2	CASSLGRAGGTNTEAFF
TRBV5-1	CASSHLTGTGSISYNSPLHF
TRBV3-1/TRBV3-2	CASSPHPASTDTQYF
TRBV11-1	CASSLDLSGTGELFF
TRBV5-1	CASQDSGNTIYF
TRBV2	CASDLRDNEKLFF
TRBV7-2	CASSFSGGFTYEQYF